The clone carrying this T cell receptor beta chain was seen many times. Its antigen remains unidentified. The CDR3 is 15 residues long. Trimming cost V 1 base and J 3 bases; bases outside gene matches: 6. The germline V gene has CDR1 LGHDT and CDR2 YNNKEL (reference sequence). This record belongs to a study of T-cell reconstitution after alpha-beta-depleted transplantation in children. Study-wide results and limits: The origin of alpha-beta T cells about two months after transplant was reportedly several hundred expanded graft clones.

During its preparation, the TCRbeta library received unique molecular identifiers. TCRdb re-analysed the PCR reads in MiXCR, keeping a single row per CDR3 protein. The sample contains fewer than 350,000 distinct CDR3 sequences, over 9.5% of which appear only once. The source of this sequence is a boy younger than two with acute myeloid leukemia, due to receive a stem cell transplant. The material was PBMCs, obtained before TCRalphabeta/CD19-depleted stem cell transplant. The chain recombines TRBV3-1 with TRBJ2-7; 7 bases align to TRBD1. CDR3 sequence reads: CASSQGPGQYYEQYF. The DNA of the CDR3 is TGTGCCAGCAGCCAAGGGCCGGGACAGTACTACGAGCAGTACTTC.